The T cell receptor beta chain under discussion was sequenced for a study of OX40 agonist ivuxolimab in advanced cancers. Study-wide background: The eligibility criteria allowed prior anti-PD-1, anti-PD-L1 or anti-CTLA-4 therapy, and 40% had some.

CDR1 is SQVTM and CDR2 is ANQGSEA in the germline V gene. The CDR3 contains 14 residues. Trimming pared 0 bases from V and 6 bases from J, leaving 12 bases between. Some clones are missing from TCRdb's copy, which holds only in-frame ones; the method was immunoSEQ multiplex PCR. The table has 48,000 or so clones, 85% to 95% seen once; the top ten hold around 12%. At baseline, cycle 4 day 1, and cycle 7 day 1, blood was sampled. Source: CD4+ or CD8+ T cells sorted from blood, taken in a trial of the OX40 agonist ivuxolimab. The clonotype comes from an adult with an advanced solid tumor such as melanoma, head and neck, liver or kidney cancer. This rearrangement joins TRBV29-1 to TRBJ2-1; no definite D call. CDR3 DNA sequence: TGCAGCGTTGAAGACCACGTATACCTCAATGAGCAGTTCTTC. Amino acid sequence: CSVEDHVYLNEQFF.